The 9 T cell receptor beta chains presented below share a single source sample, sequenced in a study of blood T cell repertoires in COVID-19. Assay: immunoSEQ multiplex PCR; the TCRdb copy retains only in-frame clones and omits some. The table records 210,000 or so clones, approximately 82% of them present only once. The sequenced material came from peripheral blood. The source is a woman aged 40 to 50 with acute or convalescent COVID-19.

This clone has only one observation. This chain connects TRBV10-3 to TRBJ2-3; no clear D. The CDR3 contains 14 residues. Germline V gene lookup returns CDR1 ENHRY and CDR2 SYGVKD. V was clipped by 6 bases and J by 1 base, with 11 bases between them. CDR3 in amino acids: CAISLRRGTDTQYF. In DNA form, the CDR3 reads TGTGCCATCAGCCTTAGAAGAGGCACAGATACGCAGTATTTT.

This clone has more than one count but fewer than ten. J is TRBJ1-1 and V is TRBV3-1 (or the pseudogene TRBV3-2); D might be TRBD1 (6 bases). The CDR3 has 14 residues. The germline V gene encodes CDR1 LGHDT and CDR2 YNNKEL (reference sequence). V was clipped by 10 bases and J by 10 bases, with 25 bases between them. In nucleotides, the CDR3 is TGTGCCACGCGAGACACAGGGAAGGCTACGGGAGCTTTCTTT. Residues: CATRDTGKATGAFF.

This chain connects TRBV4-1 to TRBJ1-5; D possibly corresponds to TRBD1 (5 bases). Germline V gene sequence: CDR1 MGHRA, CDR2 YSYEKL. Trimming pared 3 bases from V and 0 bases from J, leaving 15 bases between. This CDR3 has 17 residues. DNA of the CDR3: TGCGCCAGCAGCCACGTACAGGAACCCCTTAGCAATCAGCCCCAGCATTTT. It yields the protein CASSHVQEPLSNQPQHF.

This clone has just a few counts. This rearrangement joins TRBV4-3 to TRBJ2-3; D gene unclear. The CDR3 runs to 15 residues. The V gene's germline CDR1 is LGHNA and CDR2 YSLEER. V was trimmed by 1 base and J by 3 bases, leaving 11 bases between them. The CDR3 DNA follows: TGCGCCAGCAGCCAAGTGTGGGCCCGGACAGATACGCAGTATTTT. Protein sequence: CASSQVWARTDTQYF.

The J gene is TRBJ2-3, the V gene TRBV5-1, with 16 bases that match TRBD2. The CDR3 is made up of 19 amino acids. Trimming cost V 3 bases and J 4 bases; bases outside gene matches: 11. The V gene's germline CDR1 is SGHRS and CDR2 YFSETQ. The CDR3 region is CASSSPPGLAGGLSDTQYF. The CDR3 nucleotides read TGCGCCAGCAGCTCCCCTCCGGGACTAGCGGGGGGGCTCTCAGATACGCAGTATTTT.

This clone was observed a single time. The chain links TRBV6-5 to TRBJ1-4; 9 bases agree with TRBD1. V lost 4 bases, J lost 7 bases, and 1 base stayed unmatched. The CDR3 is 13 amino acids. Germline V gene data show CDR1 as MNHEY and CDR2 as SVGAGI. The CDR3 spells CASSSDRGEKLFF. CDR3 DNA: TGTGCCAGCAGTTCGGACAGGGGTGAAAAACTGTTTTTT.

Details on this clone: The same CDR3 can be traced to other DNA sequences in this sample. V gene TRBV3-1 (or the pseudogene TRBV3-2) combines with J gene TRBJ2-7; 12 positions match TRBD2. The CDR3 spans 15 residues. Per germline, CDR1 LGHDT and CDR2 YNNKEL (reference sequence). V trimming: 3 bases; J trimming: 2 bases; junction bases outside the gene matches: 2. CDR3 sequence reads: CASSQASGGAYEQYF. For the CDR3, the DNA is TGTGCCAGCAGCCAGGCTAGCGGGGGGGCCTACGAGCAGTACTTC.

The chain employs TRBV5-1 and TRBJ2-5; D gene ambiguous. V was shortened by 6 bases and J by 2 bases, with 14 bases between the two germline ends. The germline V gene encodes CDR1 SGHRS and CDR2 YFSETQ. The CDR3 has 14 residues. The CDR3 DNA reads TGCGCCAGCACCAGAGGAACGACTCAAGAGACCCAGTACTTC. Encoded protein: CASTRGTTQETQYF.

The CDR3 protein is CASSRGGTGELFF. In DNA form, the CDR3 reads TGCGCCAGCAGCCGGGGGGGCACCGGGGAGCTGTTTTTT. The gene calls are TRBV4-3 and TRBJ2-2; 7 bases line up with TRBD2. With V trimmed by 4 bases and J by 4 bases, 0 bases remained unmatched. Germline V lookup: CDR1 LGHNA, CDR2 YSLEER. The CDR3 spans 13 residues.